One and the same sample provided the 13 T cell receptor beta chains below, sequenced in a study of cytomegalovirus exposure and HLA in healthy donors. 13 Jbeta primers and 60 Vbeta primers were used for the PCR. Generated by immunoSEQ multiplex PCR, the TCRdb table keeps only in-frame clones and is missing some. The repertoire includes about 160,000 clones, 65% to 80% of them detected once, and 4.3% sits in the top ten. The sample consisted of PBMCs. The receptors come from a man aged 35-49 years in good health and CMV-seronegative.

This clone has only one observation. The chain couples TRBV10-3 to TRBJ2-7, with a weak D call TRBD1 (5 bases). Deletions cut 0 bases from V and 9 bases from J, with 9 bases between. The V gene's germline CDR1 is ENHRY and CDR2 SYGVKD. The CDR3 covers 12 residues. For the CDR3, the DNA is TGTGCCATCAGTGAGTCAGGGGAAAGGCAGTACTTC. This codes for CAISESGERQYF.

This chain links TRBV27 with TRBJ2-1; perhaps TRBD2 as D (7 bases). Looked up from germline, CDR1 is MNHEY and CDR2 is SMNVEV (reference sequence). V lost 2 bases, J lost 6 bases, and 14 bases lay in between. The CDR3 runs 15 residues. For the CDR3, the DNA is TGTGCCAGCAGTTTAGGGGGGGGCCCCTTCAATGAGCAGTTCTTC. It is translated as CASSLGGGPFNEQFF.

CDR3 coding DNA: TGCGCCAGCAGCCAAGATTTAGCGGGGGGAAGGGTCGGGGAGCTGTTTTTT. Its translation is CASSQDLAGGRVGELFF. J is TRBJ2-2 and V is TRBV4-1; 10 bases are a match to TRBD2. Germline V lookup: CDR1 MGHRA, CDR2 YSYEKL. The CDR3 is 17 amino acids. With V trimmed by 0 bases and J by 7 bases, 8 bases remained unmatched.

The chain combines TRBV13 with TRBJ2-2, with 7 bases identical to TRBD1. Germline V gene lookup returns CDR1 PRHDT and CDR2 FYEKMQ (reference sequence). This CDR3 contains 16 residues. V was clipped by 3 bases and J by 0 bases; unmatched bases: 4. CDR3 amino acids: CASSFDRVPNTGELFF. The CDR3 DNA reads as TGTGCCAGCAGCTTCGACAGGGTCCCGAACACCGGGGAGCTGTTTTTT.

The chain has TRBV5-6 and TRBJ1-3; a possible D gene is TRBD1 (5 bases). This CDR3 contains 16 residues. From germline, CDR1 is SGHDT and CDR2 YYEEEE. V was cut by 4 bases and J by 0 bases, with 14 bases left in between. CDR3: CASSDDSLHSGNTIYF. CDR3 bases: TGTGCCAGCAGCGATGACAGTCTCCACTCTGGAAACACCATATATTTT. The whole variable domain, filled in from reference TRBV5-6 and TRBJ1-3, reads DAGVTQSPTHLIKTRGQQVTLRCSPKSGHDTVSWYQQALGQGPQFIFQYYEEEERQRGNFPDRFSGHQFPNYSSELNVNALLLGDSALYLCASSDDSLHSGNTIYFGEGSWLTVV.

The CDR3 loop is CASSQDKGAGEETQYF. The CDR3 region has the DNA TGCGCCAGCAGCCAAGATAAGGGAGCGGGCGAAGAGACCCAGTACTTC. J is TRBJ2-5 and V is TRBV4-3, with D possibly matching TRBD2 (6 bases). Germline CDR1 LGHNA, CDR2 YSLEER. V lost 0 bases to trimming and J lost 3 bases, with 14 bases between them. The CDR3 sequence is 16 residues long.

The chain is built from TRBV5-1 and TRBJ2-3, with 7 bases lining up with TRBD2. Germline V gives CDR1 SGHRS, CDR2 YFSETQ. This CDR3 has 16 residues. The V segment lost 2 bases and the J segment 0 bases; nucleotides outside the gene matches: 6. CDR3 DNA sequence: TGCGCCAGCAGCTTAGACCTAGCGGTGAGCACAGATACGCAGTATTTT. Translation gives CASSLDLAVSTDTQYF.

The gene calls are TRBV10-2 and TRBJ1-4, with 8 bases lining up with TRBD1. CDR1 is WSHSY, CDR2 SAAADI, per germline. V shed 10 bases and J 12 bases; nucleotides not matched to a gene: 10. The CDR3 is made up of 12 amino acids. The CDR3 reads CATGTGGNELFF. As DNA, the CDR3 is TGCGCCACCGGGACAGGAGGTAACGAACTGTTTTTT.

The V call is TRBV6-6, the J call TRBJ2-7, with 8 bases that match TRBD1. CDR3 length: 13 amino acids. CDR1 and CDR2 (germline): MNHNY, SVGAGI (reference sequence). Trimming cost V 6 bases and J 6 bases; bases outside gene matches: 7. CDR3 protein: CASRFRGQGEQYF. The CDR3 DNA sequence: TGTGCCAGCAGATTCAGGGGGCAGGGCGAGCAGTACTTC.

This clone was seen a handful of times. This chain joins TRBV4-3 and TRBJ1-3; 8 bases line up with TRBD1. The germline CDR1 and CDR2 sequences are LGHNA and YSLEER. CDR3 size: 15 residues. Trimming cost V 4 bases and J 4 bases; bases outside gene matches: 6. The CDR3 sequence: CASSPGQGTGNTIYF. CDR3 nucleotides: TGCGCCAGCAGCCCCGGACAGGGAACCGGAAACACCATATATTTT.

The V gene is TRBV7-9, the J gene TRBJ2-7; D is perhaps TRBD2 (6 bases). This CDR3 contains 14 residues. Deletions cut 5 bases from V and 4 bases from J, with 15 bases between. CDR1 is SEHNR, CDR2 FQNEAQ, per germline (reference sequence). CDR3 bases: TGTGCCAGCAGCCTCTTCCGGGACTCTTACGAGCAGTACTTC. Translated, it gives CASSLFRDSYEQYF. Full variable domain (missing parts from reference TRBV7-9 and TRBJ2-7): DTGVSQNPRHKITKRGQNVTFRCDPISEHNRLYWYRQTLGQGPEFLTYFQNEAQLEKSRLLSDRFSAERPKGSFSTLEIQRTEQGDSAMYLCASSLFRDSYEQYFGPGTRLTVT.

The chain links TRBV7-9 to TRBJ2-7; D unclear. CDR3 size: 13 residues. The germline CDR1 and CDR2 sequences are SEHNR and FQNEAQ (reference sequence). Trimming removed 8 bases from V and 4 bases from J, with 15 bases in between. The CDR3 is CASEDQNGYEQYF. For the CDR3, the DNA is TGTGCCAGCGAGGATCAAAACGGTTACGAGCAGTACTTC.

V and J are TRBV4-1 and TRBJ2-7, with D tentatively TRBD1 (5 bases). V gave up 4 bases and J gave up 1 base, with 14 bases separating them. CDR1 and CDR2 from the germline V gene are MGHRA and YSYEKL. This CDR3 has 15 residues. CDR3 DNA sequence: TGCGCCAGCAGCCGAGAAGGGGTACCTTCCTACGAGCAGTACTTC. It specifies CASSREGVPSYEQYF.